Following are 6 T cell receptor beta chains from one sample sequenced in a study of cytomegalovirus exposure and HLA in healthy donors. A multiplex PCR was run with 60 Vbeta primers and 13 Jbeta primers. Sequencing was performed with immunoSEQ multiplex PCR; in TCRdb, only in-frame clones are kept and a portion is missing. Of 200,000 to 250,000 clones listed, roughly 84% are singletons. The sequencing input was PBMCs. The origin of the receptors is a human donor in good health.

In this sample, this clone turned up a few times. The CDR3 loop reads CASSQVQGAPTDTQYF. The CDR3 DNA sequence: TGCGCCAGCAGCCAAGTACAGGGGGCGCCGACAGATACGCAGTATTTT. This chain connects TRBV4-1 to TRBJ2-3; 9 nucleotides agree with TRBD1. CDR1 and CDR2 (germline): MGHRA, YSYEKL. Trimming took 1 base from V and 3 from J; bases not matched to a gene: 5. This CDR3 region has 16 residues.

The chain combines TRBV7-2 with TRBJ1-3; 9 nucleotides match TRBD1. CDR3 length: 17 amino acids. With V trimmed by 3 bases and J by 1 base, 7 bases remained unmatched. CDR1 and CDR2 (germline): SGHTA, FQGNSA. The CDR3: CASSFTGTGNSGNTIYF. The CDR3 region has the DNA TGTGCCAGCAGCTTCACCGGGACAGGGAATTCTGGAAACACCATATATTTT.

The chain is built from TRBV5-4 and TRBJ2-1; 7 nucleotides line up with TRBD2. V lost 4 bases, J lost 1 base, and 8 bases stayed unmatched. Germline CDR1 and CDR2: SGHNT and YYREEE (reference sequence). The CDR3 runs 16 residues. This chain's CDR3 is CASSVEGGRSYNEQFF. The CDR3 DNA reads as TGTGCCAGCAGCGTGGAGGGCGGGAGATCCTACAATGAGCAGTTCTTC. The full variable domain, its missing parts supplied by reference TRBV5-4 and TRBJ2-1, is ETGVTQSPTHLIKTRGQQVTLRCSSQSGHNTVSWYQQALGQGPQFIFQYYREEENGRGNFPPRFSGLQFPNYSSELNVNALELDDSALYLCASSVEGGRSYNEQFFGPGTRLTVL.

V and J are TRBV7-8 and TRBJ1-2, with 7 bases fitting TRBD1. V lost 0 bases to trimming and J lost 0 bases; unmatched junction nucleotides: 10. CDR1 and CDR2 from the germline V gene are SGHVS and FQNEAQ. The CDR3 covers 18 residues. CDR3 in DNA: TGTGCCAGCAGCTTAGCAAGGGGGCAGGGAGCAGCTAACTATGGCTACACCTTC. It is translated as CASSLARGQGAANYGYTF.

The rearrangement joins TRBV4-1 to TRBJ1-1; TRBD1 aligns across 7 bases. Germline V gene lookup returns CDR1 MGHRA and CDR2 YSYEKL. The V gene end was trimmed by 0 bases and the J gene end by 0 bases; junction bases not matched to a gene: 1. This CDR3 region has 15 residues. The CDR3 loop is CASSQDGQVNTEAFF. The CDR3 DNA sequence: TGCGCCAGCAGCCAAGATGGACAGGTGAACACTGAAGCTTTCTTT.

The chain couples TRBV28 to TRBJ2-1, with no clear D. V was trimmed by 3 bases and J by 6 bases, leaving 9 bases between them. Germline CDR1 and CDR2: MDHEN and SYDVKM. The CDR3 covers 13 residues. The CDR3 spells CASSLGLVNEQFF. CDR3 nucleotides: TGTGCCAGCAGTTTGGGTCTAGTCAATGAGCAGTTCTTC.